This T cell receptor beta chain was sequenced for a study of cytomegalovirus exposure and HLA in healthy donors. Primers: 60 Vbeta forward and 13 Jbeta reverse. Profiling relied on immunoSEQ multiplex PCR, and the TCRdb table lists in-frame clones only, not all of them. The sample holds 110,000 to 150,000 clones; about 8.9% are singletons and the top ten take about 1.9%. The table lists this clone with a few counts. Per the germline V gene, CDR1 is SEHNR and CDR2 is FQNEAQ (reference sequence). Trimming cost V 8 bases and J 1 base; bases outside gene matches: 3. The CDR3 runs to 14 residues. This clonotype originated in a man aged 50 or older in good health and CMV-seronegative. This chain connects TRBV7-9 to TRBJ2-3; 10 bases align to TRBD2. Material for sequencing was PBMCs. The DNA for the CDR3 is TGTGCCAGCGTCGGGACTAGCGGCACAGATACGCAGTATTTT. This sequence encodes CASVGTSGTDTQYF.